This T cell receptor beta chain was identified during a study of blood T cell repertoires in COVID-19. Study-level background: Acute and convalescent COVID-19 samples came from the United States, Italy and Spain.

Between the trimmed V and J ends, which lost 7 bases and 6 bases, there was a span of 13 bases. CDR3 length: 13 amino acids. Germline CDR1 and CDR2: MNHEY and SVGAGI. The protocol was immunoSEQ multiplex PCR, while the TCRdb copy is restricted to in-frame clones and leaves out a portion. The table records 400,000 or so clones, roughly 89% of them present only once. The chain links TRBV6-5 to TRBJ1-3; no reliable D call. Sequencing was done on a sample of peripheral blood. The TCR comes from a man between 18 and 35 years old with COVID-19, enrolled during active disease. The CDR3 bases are TGTGCCAGCATGGCAGAGGCTATAAACACCATATATTTT. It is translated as CASMAEAINTIYF.